A selection of T cell receptor beta chains follows, all from one sample in a study of T-cell memory formation after mild COVID-19. TCRdb used MiXCR to reprocess the 5' RACE reads, holding one entry per CDR3 protein. Of 350,000 or so distinct CDR3 sequences in the sample, around 20% were seen once. Sequenced material: PBMCs or a T cell subset sorted from them (not recorded which). Receptors were obtained from an adult woman who had mild COVID-19 (a few samples of this study predate the infection). Cell type and time point are not known. CDR3s include the opening cysteine and the closing phenylalanine or tryptophan. D genes are given only for firm matches. A row's size may be missing; if present it is once, few, many or a size class.

v_gene: TRBV27; len: 14; abundance: NA; j_gene: TRBJ1-1; d_gene: NA; CDR3aa: CASSWGTENTEAFF; CDR3nt: TGTGCCAGCAGTTGGGGGACGGAGAACACTGAAGCTTTCTTT
v_gene: TRBV27; len: 15; abundance: few; j_gene: TRBJ1-2; d_gene: NA; CDR3aa: CASGRTTGLNYGYTF; CDR3nt: TGTGCCAGCGGTAGGACGACAGGACTAAACTATGGCTACACCTTC
v_gene: TRBV14; len: 14; abundance: NA; j_gene: TRBJ1-1; d_gene: NA; CDR3aa: CASSQERRNTEAFF; CDR3nt: TGTGCCAGCAGCCAAGAGCGCAGGAACACTGAAGCTTTCTTT
v_gene: TRBV3-1; len: 18; abundance: many; j_gene: TRBJ2-1; d_gene: TRBD2; CDR3aa: CASSPRTLLAGAYNEQFF; CDR3nt: TGTGCCAGCAGCCCCCGCACATTACTAGCGGGAGCCTACAATGAGCAGTTCTTC
v_gene: TRBV24-1; len: 16; abundance: NA; j_gene: TRBJ2-1; d_gene: TRBD2; CDR3aa: CATTGLAGAEVNEQFF; CDR3nt: TGTGCCACCACCGGACTAGCGGGGGCCGAGGTCAATGAGCAGTTCTTC
v_gene: TRBV10-3; len: 13; abundance: few; j_gene: TRBJ2-4; d_gene: NA; CDR3aa: CAISDGAKNIQYF; CDR3nt: TGTGCCATCAGTGATGGGGCCAAAAACATTCAGTACTTC
v_gene: TRBV15; len: 14; abundance: few; j_gene: TRBJ1-1; d_gene: NA; CDR3aa: CATSRVIGNTEAFF; CDR3nt: TGTGCCACCAGCAGAGTAATCGGGAACACTGAAGCTTTCTTT
v_gene: TRBV11-2; len: 11; abundance: few; j_gene: TRBJ2-1; d_gene: NA; CDR3aa: CASSPPGEQFF; CDR3nt: TGTGCCAGCAGCCCCCCGGGTGAGCAGTTCTTC
v_gene: TRBV2; len: 13; abundance: few; j_gene: TRBJ2-3; d_gene: NA; CDR3aa: CASMRDNTDTQYF; CDR3nt: TGTGCCAGCATGAGGGACAACACAGATACGCAGTATTTT
v_gene: TRBV24-1; len: 19; abundance: NA; j_gene: TRBJ2-1; d_gene: NA; CDR3aa: CATSEFKLSGAGTYNEQFF; CDR3nt: TGTGCCACCAGTGAATTTAAACTCTCAGGGGCAGGGACCTACAATGAGCAGTTCTTC
v_gene: TRBV6-2/TRBV6-3; len: 12; abundance: NA; j_gene: TRBJ1-2; d_gene: TRBD1; CDR3aa: CASRAGGDGYTF; CDR3nt: TGTGCCAGCAGGGCAGGGGGAGATGGCTACACCTTC
v_gene: TRBV3-1; len: 16; abundance: NA; j_gene: TRBJ1-3; d_gene: NA; CDR3aa: CASSSRILRSGNTIYF; CDR3nt: TGTGCCAGCAGCTCGCGTATCTTACGCTCTGGAAACACCATATATTTT
v_gene: TRBV20-1; len: 13; abundance: NA; j_gene: TRBJ2-7; d_gene: TRBD1; CDR3aa: CSARGDRDHEQYF; CDR3nt: TGCAGTGCGAGGGGGGACAGGGACCACGAGCAGTACTTC
v_gene: TRBV12-3/TRBV12-4; len: 17; abundance: NA; j_gene: TRBJ1-2; d_gene: NA; CDR3aa: CASSPGRFVLANYGYTF; CDR3nt: TGTGCCAGCAGCCCTGGACGGTTTGTGTTGGCTAACTATGGCTACACCTTC
v_gene: TRBV20-1; len: 15; abundance: few; j_gene: TRBJ1-1; d_gene: NA; CDR3aa: CSARDPGVYNTEAFF; CDR3nt: TGCAGTGCTAGAGATCCGGGGGTTTATAACACTGAAGCTTTCTTT
v_gene: TRBV28; len: 15; abundance: NA; j_gene: TRBJ1-1; d_gene: NA; CDR3aa: CASSSTLSRNTEAFF; CDR3nt: TGTGCCAGCAGTTCTACCCTCTCGAGGAACACTGAAGCTTTCTTT
v_gene: TRBV9; len: 14; abundance: few; j_gene: TRBJ1-1; d_gene: NA; CDR3aa: CASSVDARGTEAFF; CDR3nt: TGTGCCAGCAGCGTAGATGCGCGGGGCACTGAAGCTTTCTTT
v_gene: TRBV18; len: 14; abundance: NA; j_gene: TRBJ2-1; d_gene: TRBD1; CDR3aa: CASSPGQGAYGQFF; CDR3nt: TGTGCCAGCTCACCCGGACAGGGGGCATACGGGCAGTTCTTC
v_gene: TRBV7-8; len: 13; abundance: NA; j_gene: TRBJ1-5; d_gene: NA; CDR3aa: CASSLGAGVPQHF; CDR3nt: TGTGCCAGCAGCTTAGGAGCAGGGGTACCCCAGCATTTT
v_gene: TRBV5-1; len: 16; abundance: NA; j_gene: TRBJ2-1; d_gene: NA; CDR3aa: CASRLTATLQWDEQFF; CDR3nt: TGCGCCAGCCGATTGACGGCCACACTACAGTGGGATGAGCAGTTCTTC
v_gene: TRBV12-3/TRBV12-4; len: 15; abundance: NA; j_gene: TRBJ2-1; d_gene: NA; CDR3aa: CASSLRRRGYNEQFF; CDR3nt: TGTGCCAGCAGTTTACGGCGGAGGGGGTACAATGAGCAGTTCTTC
v_gene: TRBV4-1; len: 18; abundance: few; j_gene: TRBJ2-1; d_gene: TRBD1; CDR3aa: CASSHDPGQGRNYNEQFF; CDR3nt: TGCGCCAGCAGCCATGACCCGGGACAGGGGAGGAACTACAATGAGCAGTTCTTC
v_gene: TRBV7-9; len: 15; abundance: NA; j_gene: TRBJ1-1; d_gene: NA; CDR3aa: CASSLGGRENTEAFF; CDR3nt: TGTGCCAGCAGCTTAGGAGGCAGGGAGAACACTGAAGCTTTCTTT
v_gene: TRBV14; len: 16; abundance: NA; j_gene: TRBJ2-1; d_gene: NA; CDR3aa: CASSASGFFNYDEQFF; CDR3nt: TGTGCCAGCAGCGCCAGTGGGTTTTTCAACTACGATGAGCAGTTCTTC
v_gene: TRBV6-6; len: 11; abundance: NA; j_gene: TRBJ1-1; d_gene: NA; CDR3aa: CASKVGTEAFF; CDR3nt: TGTGCCAGCAAGGTGGGGACTGAAGCTTTCTTT
v_gene: TRBV3-1; len: 15; abundance: NA; j_gene: TRBJ2-7; d_gene: TRBD1; CDR3aa: CASSQGTGGNYEQYF; CDR3nt: TGTGCCAGCAGCCAAGGGACAGGGGGCAACTACGAGCAGTACTTC
v_gene: TRBV7-8; len: 14; abundance: few; j_gene: TRBJ2-1; d_gene: TRBD2; CDR3aa: CASQGLAGGHEQFF; CDR3nt: TGTGCCAGCCAAGGACTAGCGGGGGGACATGAGCAGTTCTTC
v_gene: TRBV10-3; len: 17; abundance: NA; j_gene: TRBJ1-1; d_gene: TRBD1; CDR3aa: CAISESGDRASRTEAFF; CDR3nt: TGTGCCATCAGTGAGTCGGGGGACAGGGCAAGTCGAACTGAAGCTTTCTTT
v_gene: TRBV11-3; len: 15; abundance: NA; j_gene: TRBJ2-3; d_gene: NA; CDR3aa: CASRMRAASTDTQYF; CDR3nt: TGTGCCAGCCGCATGCGGGCGGCCTCCACAGATACGCAGTATTTT
v_gene: TRBV24-1; len: 16; abundance: NA; j_gene: TRBJ2-3; d_gene: TRBD2; CDR3aa: CATSDLLPGGLDTQYF; CDR3nt: TGTGCCACCAGTGATTTGTTGCCGGGGGGGCTAGATACGCAGTATTTT
v_gene: TRBV7-2; len: 13; abundance: NA; j_gene: TRBJ2-1; d_gene: TRBD2; CDR3aa: CASSTGLAGFEFF; CDR3nt: TGTGCCAGCAGCACTGGACTAGCGGGATTTGAGTTCTTC
v_gene: TRBV5-1; len: 15; abundance: NA; j_gene: TRBJ1-4; d_gene: TRBD1; CDR3aa: CASSLAQGSGEKLFF; CDR3nt: TGCGCCAGCAGCTTGGCACAGGGGAGTGGTGAAAAACTGTTTTTT
v_gene: TRBV4-3; len: 16; abundance: few; j_gene: TRBJ2-3; d_gene: TRBD2; CDR3aa: CASSQEAGTSTDTQYF; CDR3nt: TGCGCCAGCAGCCAAGAAGCGGGAACTAGCACAGATACGCAGTATTTT
v_gene: TRBV4-1; len: 16; abundance: NA; j_gene: TRBJ2-1; d_gene: NA; CDR3aa: CASSQDWGGAGNEQFF; CDR3nt: TGCGCCAGCAGCCAAGATTGGGGGGGGGCAGGGAATGAGCAGTTCTTC
v_gene: TRBV12-3/TRBV12-4; len: 14; abundance: few; j_gene: TRBJ1-2; d_gene: TRBD1; CDR3aa: CASSIGQGSYGYTF; CDR3nt: TGTGCCAGCAGTATCGGACAGGGAAGCTATGGCTACACCTTC
v_gene: TRBV3-1; len: 14; abundance: NA; j_gene: TRBJ2-3; d_gene: TRBD2; CDR3aa: CASSQNWGGDTQYF; CDR3nt: TGTGCCAGCAGCCAAAACTGGGGAGGGGATACGCAGTATTTT
v_gene: TRBV4-1; len: 14; abundance: few; j_gene: TRBJ2-2; d_gene: NA; CDR3aa: CASSQRGSAGELFF; CDR3nt: TGCGCCAGCAGCCAGAGGGGGTCCGCCGGGGAGCTGTTTTTT
v_gene: TRBV20-1; len: 16; abundance: many; j_gene: TRBJ1-6; d_gene: NA; CDR3aa: CSARDLEQFYNSPLHF; CDR3nt: TGCAGTGCTAGAGATCTCGAGCAGTTCTATAATTCACCCCTCCACTTT
v_gene: TRBV6-5; len: 13; abundance: NA; j_gene: TRBJ2-5; d_gene: TRBD2; CDR3aa: CASRSGGQETQYF; CDR3nt: TGTGCCAGCAGAAGCGGGGGGCAAGAGACCCAGTACTTC
v_gene: TRBV12-3/TRBV12-4; len: 14; abundance: NA; j_gene: TRBJ2-7; d_gene: NA; CDR3aa: CASSLVGLSYEQYF; CDR3nt: TGTGCCAGCAGTTTAGTGGGGCTCTCCTACGAGCAGTACTTC
v_gene: TRBV4-1; len: 15; abundance: few; j_gene: TRBJ2-5; d_gene: NA; CDR3aa: CASSQVGRKQETQYF; CDR3nt: TGCGCCAGCAGCCAAGTGGGACGTAAACAAGAGACCCAGTACTTC
v_gene: TRBV7-6; len: 17; abundance: NA; j_gene: TRBJ1-5; d_gene: NA; CDR3aa: CASSLGAAENSNQPQHF; CDR3nt: TGTGCCAGCAGCTTAGGTGCGGCCGAGAATAGCAATCAGCCCCAGCATTTT